This TCR beta chain was recovered during a study of molecular identifiers for immune sequencing clone quantification. In preparing bulk TCR libraries, previously described methods and listed TCR primers were used. TCRdb called the PCR reads again in MiXCR, with one record for every CDR3 protein. The table records about 68,000 distinct CDR3 sequences, roughly 18% of them present only once. Deletions cut 11 bases from V and 2 bases from J, with 17 bases between. This CDR3 region has 14 residues. The germline V gene encodes CDR1 WSHSY and CDR2 SAAADI. General study points: Jurkat TCR RNA from one cell was spiked into about a million naive cells, and it was reportedly detectable there.

At least ten counts were recorded for this clonotype. The target antigen is unknown. Libraries from naive CD8 cells were generated from approximately 20,000 to 1,000,000 sorted cells (with 10%, 30% or 50% RNA). The authors sorted naive CD8 T cells as CD8+CD4-CCR7+CD45RA+. The V gene is TRBV10-2, the J gene TRBJ2-3; D uncertain. The source material was naive CD8+ T cells from blood, with Jurkat cell RNA spiked in. Described subset: FACS-sorted CD8+CD4-CCR7+CD45RA+ naive T cells. The sequence was obtained from a human donor in good health. Some libraries in this study had Jurkat cell RNA spiked in. This chain's CDR3 is CASRSFALTDTQYF. The CDR3 nucleotides read TGCGCCTCTCGAAGCTTCGCCCTCACAGATACGCAGTATTTT.